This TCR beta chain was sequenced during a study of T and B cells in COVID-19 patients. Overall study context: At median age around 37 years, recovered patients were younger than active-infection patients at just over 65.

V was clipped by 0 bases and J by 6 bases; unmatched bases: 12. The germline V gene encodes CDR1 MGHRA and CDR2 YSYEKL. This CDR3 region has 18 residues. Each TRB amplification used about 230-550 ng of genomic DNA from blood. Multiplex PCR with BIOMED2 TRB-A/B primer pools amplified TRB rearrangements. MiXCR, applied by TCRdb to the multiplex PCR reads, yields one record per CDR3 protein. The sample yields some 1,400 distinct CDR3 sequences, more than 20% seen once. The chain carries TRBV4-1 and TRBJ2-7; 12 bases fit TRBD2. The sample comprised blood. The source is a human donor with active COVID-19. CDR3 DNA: TGCGCCAGCAGCCAAGATTCAAGGACTAGCGGGACTCGAATCGAGCAGTACTTC. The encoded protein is CASSQDSRTSGTRIEQYF.